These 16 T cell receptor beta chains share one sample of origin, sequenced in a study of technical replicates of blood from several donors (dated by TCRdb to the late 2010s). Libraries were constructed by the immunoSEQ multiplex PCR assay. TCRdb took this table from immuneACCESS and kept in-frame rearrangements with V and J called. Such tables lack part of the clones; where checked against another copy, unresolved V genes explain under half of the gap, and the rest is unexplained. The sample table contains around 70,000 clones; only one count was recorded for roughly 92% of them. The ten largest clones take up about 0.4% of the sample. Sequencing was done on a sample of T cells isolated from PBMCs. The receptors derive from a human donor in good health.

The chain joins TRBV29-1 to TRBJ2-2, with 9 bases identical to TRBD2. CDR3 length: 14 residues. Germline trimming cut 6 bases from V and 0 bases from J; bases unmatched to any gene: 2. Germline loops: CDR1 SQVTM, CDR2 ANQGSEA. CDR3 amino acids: CSVGTSTNTGELFF. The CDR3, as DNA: TGCAGCGTAGGGACTAGCACGAACACCGGGGAGCTGTTTTTT.

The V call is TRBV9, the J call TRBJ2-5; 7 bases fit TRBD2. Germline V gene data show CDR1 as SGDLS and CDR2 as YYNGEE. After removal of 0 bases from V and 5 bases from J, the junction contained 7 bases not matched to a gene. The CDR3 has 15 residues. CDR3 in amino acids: CASSVEVTSHETQYF. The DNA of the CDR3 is TGTGCCAGCAGCGTAGAGGTGACTAGCCATGAGACCCAGTACTTC.

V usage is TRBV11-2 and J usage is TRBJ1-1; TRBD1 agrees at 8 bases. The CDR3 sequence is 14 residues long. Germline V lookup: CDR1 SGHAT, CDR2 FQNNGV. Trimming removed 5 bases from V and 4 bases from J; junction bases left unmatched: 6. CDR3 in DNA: TGTGCCAGCAGCCCGGACAGGGTGGCCACTGAAGCTTTCTTT. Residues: CASSPDRVATEAFF.

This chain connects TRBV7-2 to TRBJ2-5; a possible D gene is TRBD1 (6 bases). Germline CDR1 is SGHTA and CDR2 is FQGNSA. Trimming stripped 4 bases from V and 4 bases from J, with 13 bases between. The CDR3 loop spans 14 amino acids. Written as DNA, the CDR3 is TGTGCCAGCAGCTCGGAACAGGGATCAGAGACCCAGTACTTC. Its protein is CASSSEQGSETQYF. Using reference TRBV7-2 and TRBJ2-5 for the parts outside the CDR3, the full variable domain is GAGVSQSPSNKVTEKGKDVELRCDPISGHTALYWYRQSLGQGLEFLIYFQGNSAPDKSGLPSDRFSAERTGGSVSTLTIQRTQQEDSAVYLCASSSEQGSETQYFGPGTRLLVL.

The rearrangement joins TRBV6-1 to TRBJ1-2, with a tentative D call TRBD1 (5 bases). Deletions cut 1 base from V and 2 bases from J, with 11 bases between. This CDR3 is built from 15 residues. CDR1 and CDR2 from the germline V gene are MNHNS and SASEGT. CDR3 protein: CASSEGRAENYGYTF. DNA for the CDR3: TGTGCCAGCAGTGAAGGCAGGGCTGAAAACTATGGCTACACCTTC.

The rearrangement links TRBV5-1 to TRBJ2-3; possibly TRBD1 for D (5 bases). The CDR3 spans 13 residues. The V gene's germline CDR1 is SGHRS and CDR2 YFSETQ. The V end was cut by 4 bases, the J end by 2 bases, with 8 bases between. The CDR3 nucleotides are TGCGCCAGCAGCCCGACAGTCACAGATACGCAGTATTTT. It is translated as CASSPTVTDTQYF.

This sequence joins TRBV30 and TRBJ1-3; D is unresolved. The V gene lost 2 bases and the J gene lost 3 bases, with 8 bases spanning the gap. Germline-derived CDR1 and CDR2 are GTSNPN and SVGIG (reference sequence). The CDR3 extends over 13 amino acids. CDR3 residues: CAWSPGFGNTIYF. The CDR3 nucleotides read TGTGCCTGGAGTCCGGGATTTGGAAACACCATATATTTT.

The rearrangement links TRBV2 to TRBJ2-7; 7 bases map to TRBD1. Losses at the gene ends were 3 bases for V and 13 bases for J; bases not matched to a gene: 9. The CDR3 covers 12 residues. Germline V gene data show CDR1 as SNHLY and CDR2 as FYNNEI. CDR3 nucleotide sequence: TGTGCCAGCAGTGAGGGGACAGTCTTCCCTTACTTC. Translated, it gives CASSEGTVFPYF.

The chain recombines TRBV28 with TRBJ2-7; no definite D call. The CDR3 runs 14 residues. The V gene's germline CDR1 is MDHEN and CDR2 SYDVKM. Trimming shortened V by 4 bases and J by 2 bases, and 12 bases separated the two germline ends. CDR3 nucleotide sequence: TGTGCCAGCAGTTCTGAACTATCGACCTACGAGCAGTACTTC. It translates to CASSSELSTYEQYF.

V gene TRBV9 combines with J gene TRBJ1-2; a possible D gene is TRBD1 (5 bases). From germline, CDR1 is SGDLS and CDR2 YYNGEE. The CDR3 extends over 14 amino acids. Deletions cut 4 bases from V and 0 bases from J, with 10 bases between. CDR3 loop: CASSTTGANYGYTF. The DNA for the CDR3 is TGTGCCAGCAGCACTACAGGAGCTAACTATGGCTACACCTTC.

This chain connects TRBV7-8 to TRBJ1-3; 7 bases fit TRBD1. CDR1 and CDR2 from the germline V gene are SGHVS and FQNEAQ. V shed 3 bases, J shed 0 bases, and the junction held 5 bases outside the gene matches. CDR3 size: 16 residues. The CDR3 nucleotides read TGTGCCAGCAGCTTGAGGACAGGCATCTCTGGAAACACCATATATTTT. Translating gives CASSLRTGISGNTIYF.

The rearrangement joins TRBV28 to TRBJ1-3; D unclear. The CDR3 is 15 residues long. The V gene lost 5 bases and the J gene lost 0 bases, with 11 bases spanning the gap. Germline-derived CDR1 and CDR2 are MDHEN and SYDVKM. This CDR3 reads CASSATASSGNTIYF. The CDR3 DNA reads TGTGCCAGCAGTGCAACTGCAAGCTCTGGAAACACCATATATTTT.

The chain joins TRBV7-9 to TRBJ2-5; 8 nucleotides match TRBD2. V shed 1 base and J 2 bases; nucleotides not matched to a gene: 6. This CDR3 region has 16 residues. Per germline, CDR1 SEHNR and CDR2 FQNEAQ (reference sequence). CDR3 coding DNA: TGTGCCAGCAGCTTAGAGGTCGGGAGGGTTCAAGAGACCCAGTACTTC. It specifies CASSLEVGRVQETQYF.

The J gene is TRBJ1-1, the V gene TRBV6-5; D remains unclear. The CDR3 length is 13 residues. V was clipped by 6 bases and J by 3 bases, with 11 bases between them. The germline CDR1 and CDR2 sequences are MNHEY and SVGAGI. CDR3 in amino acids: CASRRHRYTEAFF. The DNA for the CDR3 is TGTGCCAGCAGAAGACATCGATACACTGAAGCTTTCTTT.

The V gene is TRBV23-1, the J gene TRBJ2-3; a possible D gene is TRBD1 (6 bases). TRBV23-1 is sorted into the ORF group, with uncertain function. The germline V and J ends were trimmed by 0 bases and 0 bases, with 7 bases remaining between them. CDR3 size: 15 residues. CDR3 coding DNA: TGCGCCAGCAGTCAATCCACAGGGAGCACAGATACGCAGTATTTT. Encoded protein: CASSQSTGSTDTQYF.

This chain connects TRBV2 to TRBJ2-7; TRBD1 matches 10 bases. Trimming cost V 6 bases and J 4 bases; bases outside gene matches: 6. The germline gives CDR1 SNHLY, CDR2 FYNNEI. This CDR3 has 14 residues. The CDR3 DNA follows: TGTGCCAGCAGACCCGGGACAGGGGCTTACGAGCAGTACTTC. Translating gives CASRPGTGAYEQYF.